A single sample gave rise to the 3 T cell receptor beta chains below, sequenced in a study of CD8 T cells in Susac syndrome. The RNA, roughly 0.5 to 1 ug, was put through reverse transcription using random hexamers. MiXCR, applied by TCRdb to the immunoSEQ multiplex PCR reads, yields one record per CDR3 protein. The sample lists more than 100,000 distinct CDR3 sequences, over 95% occurring once. Sequencing input: CD4+ T cells from PBMCs. The receptors come from a human donor with Susac syndrome.

The V call is TRBV19, the J call TRBJ2-2; D gene unclear. The CDR3 runs 14 residues. Between the trimmed V and J ends, which lost 3 bases and 4 bases, there was a span of 9 bases. Germline V gene lookup returns CDR1 LNHDA and CDR2 SQIVND (reference sequence). This chain's CDR3 is CASSIPLVTGELFF. The CDR3 region has the DNA TGTGCCAGTAGTATCCCGTTGGTCACCGGGGAGCTGTTTTTT.

The chain uses TRBV5-1 and TRBJ1-5; maybe TRBD1 (5 bases). Germline V CDR1 and CDR2: SGHRS, YFSETQ. The CDR3 covers 15 residues. Deletions cut 5 bases from V and 7 bases from J, with 19 bases between. The CDR3 DNA follows: TGCGCCAGCAGTCCCGGAGGGGCGAAGGAACAGCCCCAGCATTTT. Its translation: CASSPGGAKEQPQHF.

This chain uses TRBV29-1 with TRBJ2-5; 7 bases are a match to TRBD2. The CDR3 has 14 amino acids. Losses at the gene ends were 5 bases for V and 2 bases for J; bases not matched to a gene: 8. The germline V gene has CDR1 SQVTM and CDR2 ANQGSEA. The CDR3, as DNA: TGCAGCGTTCAACGGGAGGCCCAACAAGAGACCCAGTACTTC. Its protein is CSVQREAQQETQYF.